This T cell receptor (beta chain) derives from a study of response to subunit inactivated influenza vaccine. Study-level points and caveats: It was the authors' suggestion that each seasonal influenza vaccination recruits few new T cells.

About this clonotype: Its antigen is not known.

TCRdb re-called the RT-PCR reads through MiXCR, storing one row per CDR3 protein. Of 540,000 or so distinct CDR3 sequences detected, roughly 13% appear once; the ten largest clones hold 13%. The V and J ends lost 0 bases and 10 bases respectively, with 14 bases between them. The CDR3 spans 14 residues. Germline V CDR1 and CDR2: LGHDT, YNNKEL (reference sequence). The sequencing here drew on PBMCs from blood, taken roughly 46 days after vaccination. This sequence originates from a man in his forties or fifties who received an inactivated influenza vaccine. The rearrangement joins TRBV3-1 to TRBJ2-3, with D perhaps assigned TRBD1 or TRBD2 (6 bases each). This chain's CDR3 is CASSQDQGGRAQYF. The DNA of the CDR3 is TGTGCCAGCAGCCAAGATCAAGGGGGGCGCGCGCAGTATTTT.